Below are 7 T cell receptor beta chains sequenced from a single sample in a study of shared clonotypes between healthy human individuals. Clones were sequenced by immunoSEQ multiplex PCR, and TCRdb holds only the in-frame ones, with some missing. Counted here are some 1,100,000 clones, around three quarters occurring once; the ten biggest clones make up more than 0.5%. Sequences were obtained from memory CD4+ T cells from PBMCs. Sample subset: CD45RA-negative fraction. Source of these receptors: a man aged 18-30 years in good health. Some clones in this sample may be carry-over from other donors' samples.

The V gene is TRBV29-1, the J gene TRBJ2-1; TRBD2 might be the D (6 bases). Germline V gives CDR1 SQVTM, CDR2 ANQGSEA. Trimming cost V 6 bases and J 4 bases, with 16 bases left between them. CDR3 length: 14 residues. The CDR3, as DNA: TGCAGCGTACCCGGGACTCCCAGATACAATGAGCAGTTCTTC. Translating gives CSVPGTPRYNEQFF.

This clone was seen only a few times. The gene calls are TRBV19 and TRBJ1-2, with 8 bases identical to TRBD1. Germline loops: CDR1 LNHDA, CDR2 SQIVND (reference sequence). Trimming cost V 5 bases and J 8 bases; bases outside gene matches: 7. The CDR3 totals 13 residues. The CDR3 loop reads CASSGQGSVGYTF. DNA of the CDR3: TGTGCCAGTAGTGGACAGGGATCGGTCGGCTACACCTTC.

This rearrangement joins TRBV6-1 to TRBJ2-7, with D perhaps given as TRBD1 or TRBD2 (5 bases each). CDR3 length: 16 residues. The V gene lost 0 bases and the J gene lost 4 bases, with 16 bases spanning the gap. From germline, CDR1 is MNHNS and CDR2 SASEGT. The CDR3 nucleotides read TGTGCCAGCAGTGAAGCCATCGGGACGGTCAAGTACGAGCAGTACTTC. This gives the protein CASSEAIGTVKYEQYF.

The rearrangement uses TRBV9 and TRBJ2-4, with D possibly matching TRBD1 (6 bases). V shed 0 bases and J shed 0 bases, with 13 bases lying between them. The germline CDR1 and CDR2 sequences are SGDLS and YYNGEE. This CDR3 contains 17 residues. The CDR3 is CASSVGGQGLAKNIQYF. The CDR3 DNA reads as TGTGCCAGCAGCGTAGGAGGGCAGGGGCTAGCCAAAAACATTCAGTACTTC.

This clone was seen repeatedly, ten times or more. Written as DNA, the CDR3 is TGTGCCAGCATAGGACAGAGCCCGAGCAATCAGCCCCAGCATTTT. Amino acid sequence: CASIGQSPSNQPQHF. The rearrangement uses TRBV2 and TRBJ1-5, with D possibly TRBD1 on 6 matching bases. The CDR3 is made up of 15 amino acids. Germline V lookup: CDR1 SNHLY, CDR2 FYNNEI. V lost 7 bases to trimming and J lost 1 base, with 14 bases between them. Looking up the rest from reference TRBV2 and TRBJ1-5 gives the full variable domain: EPEVTQTPSHQVTQMGQEVILRCVPISNHLYFYWYRQILGQKVEFLVSFYNNEISEKSEIFDDQFSVERPDGSNFTLKIRSTKLEDSAMYFCASIGQSPSNQPQHFGDGTRLSIL.

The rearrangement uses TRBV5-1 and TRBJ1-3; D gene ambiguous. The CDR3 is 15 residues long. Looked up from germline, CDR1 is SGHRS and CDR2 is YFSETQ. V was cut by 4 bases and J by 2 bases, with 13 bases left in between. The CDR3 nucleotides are TGCGCCAGCAGCCCGCGTCCGGCCCCTGGAAACACCATATATTTT. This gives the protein CASSPRPAPGNTIYF.

The CDR3 loop is CASSYLDYEQYF. Written as DNA, the CDR3 is TGTGCCAGCAGTTACTTGGACTACGAGCAGTACTTC. The chain uses TRBV6-6 and TRBJ2-7; D is ambiguous. V dropped 1 base and J dropped 3 bases, with 4 bases sitting between them. Germline assignment: CDR1 MNHNY and CDR2 SVGAGI (reference sequence). The CDR3 contains 12 residues.